The 18 T cell receptor beta chains listed next were all sequenced from one sample in a study of response to subunit inactivated influenza vaccine. MiXCR, applied by TCRdb to the RT-PCR reads, yields one record per CDR3 protein. The sample holds 450,000 to 600,000 distinct CDR3 sequences, approximately 7.3% seen once. Here the sequenced sample was PBMCs from blood, taken roughly 24 months after vaccination. These TCRs come from a man aged 50 to 69 who received an inactivated influenza vaccine.

This clonotype was seen only a few times. This chain joins TRBV3-1 and TRBJ1-6, with a possible D match to TRBD1 (5 bases). The germline V gene encodes CDR1 LGHDT and CDR2 YNNKEL (reference sequence). With 4 bases removed from V and 7 bases from J, the gap between germline ends came to 17 bases. The CDR3 length is 16 residues. CDR3 bases: TGTGCCAGCAGCCGGGGGTCGGGACGGAAAAATTCACCCCTCCACTTT. Its translation is CASSRGSGRKNSPLHF.

A word on this clonotype: Being one base from a much bigger clone, this may be a read error. V usage is TRBV21-1 and J usage is TRBJ1-2; the table's D call TRBD1 went unverified against the DNA. TRBV21-1 represents a pseudogene. The CDR3 loop spans 12 amino acids. The CDR3 DNA follows: TGTGCCAGCAGCTCGTACAGGCGGGCCTACACCTTC. Translating it yields CASSSYRRAYTF.

This clonotype occurred a few times. CDR3 bases: TGCAGTGCTAGGAGACAGGGTACAGATACGCAGTATTTT. Translating gives CSARRQGTDTQYF. The chain has TRBV20-1 and TRBJ2-3; 7 nucleotides agree with TRBD1. Germline V lookup: CDR1 DFQATT, CDR2 SNEGSKA (reference sequence). The junction had 3 bases not matched to a gene; V was cut back by 3 bases and J by 3 bases. The length of the CDR3 is 13 residues.

The V and J genes are TRBV6-5 and TRBJ1-4, with D possibly being TRBD1 (5 bases). The CDR3 has 15 amino acids. Germline V gene lookup returns CDR1 MNHEY and CDR2 SVGAGI. Trimming removed 0 bases at V and 4 bases at J, with 9 bases between. The CDR3 loop reads CASSYSGGVNEKLFF. The CDR3 region has the DNA TGTGCCAGCAGTTACTCCGGGGGTGTTAATGAAAAACTGTTTTTT.

This chain links TRBV6-1 with TRBJ1-1, with unresolved D. Germline loops: CDR1 MNHNS, CDR2 SASEGT. The CDR3 is 14 amino acids. Trimming pared 6 bases from V and 2 bases from J, leaving 13 bases between. CDR3 residues: CASSGRARNTEAFF. The CDR3 DNA reads TGTGCCAGCAGCGGCCGGGCCAGAAACACTGAAGCTTTCTTT.

This clonotype appeared many times. The CDR3 loop reads CSAARQISNQPQHF. For the CDR3, the DNA is TGCAGTGCTGCCCGACAGATTAGCAATCAGCCCCAGCATTTT. The chain has TRBV20-1 and TRBJ1-5; D is possibly TRBD1 (5 bases). V was clipped by 5 bases and J by 0 bases, with 11 bases between them. Per germline, CDR1 DFQATT and CDR2 SNEGSKA (reference sequence). The CDR3 loop spans 14 amino acids.

This chain links TRBV5-6 with TRBJ2-5; possible D gene TRBD2, 6 bases. The V gene lost 2 bases and the J gene lost 7 bases, with 15 bases spanning the gap. The germline CDR1 and CDR2 sequences are SGHDT and YYEEEE. The CDR3 totals 14 residues. The CDR3 nucleotides are TGTGCCAGCAGCTTTCGGGCTAGCGTTCGGACCCAGTACTTC. It translates to CASSFRASVRTQYF.

For the CDR3, the DNA is TGCGCCAGCAGCCAGCGACTAGTGGGGAGCTACAATGAGCAGTTCTTC. It specifies CASSQRLVGSYNEQFF. This sequence joins TRBV4-3 and TRBJ2-1; TRBD2 might be the D (6 bases). Trimming removed 3 bases at V and 3 bases at J, with 15 bases between. Germline lookup yields CDR1 LGHNA and CDR2 YSLEER. The CDR3 spans 16 residues.

The table lists this clonotype with many counts. The chain uses TRBV25-1 and TRBJ2-7; D is unresolved. This CDR3 spans 11 amino acids. V lost 1 base, J lost 5 bases, and 3 bases lay in between. Germline CDR1 MGHDK, CDR2 SYGVNS. The chain's CDR3 is CASSEWDEQYF. The CDR3 DNA is TGTGCCAGCAGTGAATGGGACGAGCAGTACTTC.

The rearrangement joins TRBV18 to TRBJ1-2, with 7 positions matching TRBD1. This CDR3 comprises 15 residues. Trimming took 5 bases from V and 2 from J; bases not matched to a gene: 8. The germline V gene encodes CDR1 KGHSH and CDR2 LQKENI. CDR3 in amino acids: CASSADRRFNYGYTF. CDR3 DNA sequence: TGTGCCAGCTCAGCGGACAGGAGATTCAACTATGGCTACACCTTC.

This clonotype was recorded at least ten times. J is TRBJ2-5 and V is TRBV20-1, with D perhaps being TRBD1 or TRBD2 (5 bases each). V dropped 3 bases and J dropped 0 bases, with 11 bases sitting between them. This CDR3 contains 14 residues. Germline CDR1 reads DFQATT; CDR2 reads SNEGSKA (reference sequence). Here the CDR3 DNA reads TGCAGTGCTAGGGCTTGGGGGTACCAAGAGACCCAGTACTTC. Residues: CSARAWGYQETQYF.

J is TRBJ2-7 and V is TRBV5-1, with no clear D. Germline assignment: CDR1 SGHRS and CDR2 YFSETQ. The CDR3 has 12 amino acids. The germline V and J ends were trimmed by 3 bases and 3 bases, with 7 bases remaining between them. The CDR3 spells CASSSEIYEQYF. CDR3 nucleotides: TGCGCCAGCAGCTCGGAGATCTACGAGCAGTACTTC. Looking up the rest from reference TRBV5-1 and TRBJ2-7 gives the full variable domain: KAGVTQTPRYLIKTRGQQVTLSCSPISGHRSVSWYQQTPGQGLQFLFEYFSETQRNKGNFPGRFSGRQFSNSRSEMNVSTLELGDSALYLCASSSEIYEQYFGPGTRLTVT.

For this clonotype: A much larger clone differs from this one at a single base, so this may be a read error. The V call is TRBV28, the J call TRBJ2-1; tentative D call: TRBD2 (6 bases). V lost 8 bases and J 0 bases, leaving 14 bases between the germline ends. CDR1 and CDR2 from the germline V gene are MDHEN and SYDVKM. The CDR3 has 15 residues. The CDR3: CASGPGEISYNEQFF. CDR3 DNA: TGTGCCAGCGGTCCGGGGGAAATCTCCTACAATGAGCAGTTCTTC.

The chain carries TRBV7-2 and TRBJ2-2; TRBD1 agrees at 7 bases. J gave up 6 bases and V 4 bases, and 5 bases lay outside the gene matches. Germline V gene sequence: CDR1 SGHTA, CDR2 FQGNSA. The CDR3 runs 14 residues. The CDR3 sequence: CASSWGTVPGELFF. DNA for the CDR3: TGTGCCAGCAGCTGGGGGACAGTACCCGGGGAGCTGTTTTTT.

The sample holds a few counts of this clonotype. The chain couples TRBV29-1 to TRBJ1-2; a weak D match, TRBD1 (5 bases). Trimming removed 3 bases at V and 3 bases at J, with 17 bases between. The CDR3 is 15 amino acids. CDR1 is SQVTM, CDR2 ANQGSEA, per germline. In nucleotides, the CDR3 is TGCAGCGTTGACCGTCAACGAGGGGACGACTATGGCTACACCTTC. Its protein is CSVDRQRGDDYGYTF.

The table lists this clonotype with a few counts. The chain joins TRBV20-1 to TRBJ1-2, with 7 bases aligning to TRBD1. Trimming at V came to 6 bases and at J to 4 bases, leaving 5 bases not matched to a gene. The CDR3 runs 12 residues. Per germline, CDR1 DFQATT and CDR2 SNEGSKA (reference sequence). The DNA for the CDR3 is TGCAGTGCGTCGCCAGGGGGCTATGGCTACACCTTC. Residues: CSASPGGYGYTF.

This clonotype was seen many times. The chain links TRBV11-2 to TRBJ2-1; no clear D gene. The CDR3 extends over 14 amino acids. CDR1 is SGHAT and CDR2 is FQNNGV in the germline V gene. Between the trimmed V and J ends, which lost 1 base and 6 bases, there was a span of 10 bases. This CDR3 is CASSLGLVGNEQFF. The CDR3, as DNA: TGTGCCAGCAGCTTAGGACTGGTTGGCAATGAGCAGTTCTTC. The variable domain in full, completed from reference TRBV11-2 and TRBJ2-1, reads EAGVAQSPRYKIIEKRQSVAFWCNPISGHATLYWYQQILGQGPKLLIQFQNNGVVDDSQLPKDRFSAERLKGVDSTLKIQPAKLEDSAVYLCASSLGLVGNEQFFGPGTRLTVL.

This clonotype was found many times. The chain uses TRBV5-1 and TRBJ2-3; D gene unclear. The CDR3 covers 14 residues. Germline V lookup: CDR1 SGHRS, CDR2 YFSETQ. V dropped 0 bases and J dropped 6 bases, with 11 bases sitting between them. The CDR3 here is CASSLALSGDTQYF. The CDR3 nucleotides read TGCGCCAGCAGCTTGGCTTTGTCTGGGGATACGCAGTATTTT.